Following are 24 T cell receptor beta chains from one sample sequenced in a study of early T cells in non-severe SARS-CoV-2 infection. TCRdb itself ran the 5' RACE reads through MiXCR, one entry per CDR3 protein. The sample has approximately 50,000 distinct CDR3 sequences, approximately 11% seen once; the top ten hold roughly an eighth. The sample comprised whole blood. The receptors originated from an adult who was a healthcare worker with PCR-confirmed SARS-CoV-2 infection or an uninfected control (not recorded which).

Many counts were recorded for this clonotype. The V gene is TRBV6-6, the J gene TRBJ2-5, with D perhaps matching TRBD2 (6 bases). Trimming stripped 8 bases from V and 5 bases from J, with 18 bases between. Germline lookup yields CDR1 MNHNY and CDR2 SVGAGI (reference sequence). The CDR3 is made up of 14 amino acids. CDR3: CASSDWSGSETQYF. CDR3 DNA: TGTGCCAGCTCGGACTGGAGCGGGTCGGAGACCCAGTACTTC.

The chain uses TRBV7-9 and TRBJ2-7; D gene uncertain. The CDR3 is made up of 11 amino acids. Trimming left V 1 base short and J 10 bases short, with 8 bases between. The V gene's germline CDR1 is SEHNR and CDR2 FQNEAQ (reference sequence). CDR3 sequence (DNA): TGTGCCAGCAGCTTAGGATCTCCTCAGTACTTC. Its protein is CASSLGSPQYF.

This clonotype was seen a few times. This chain connects TRBV6-4 to TRBJ2-1, with TRBD2 matching over 8 bases. CDR3 length: 15 amino acids. J lost 3 bases, V lost 6 bases, and 7 bases had no gene match. Per germline, CDR1 MRHNA and CDR2 SNTAGT. The CDR3 nucleotides are TGTGCCAGCAGCCCCACCGGGACTAGCTACAATGAGCAGTTCTTC. Amino acids: CASSPTGTSYNEQFF.

This clonotype was observed a few times. The rearrangement uses TRBV18 and TRBJ2-2; 13 nucleotides match TRBD2. The CDR3 totals 16 residues. The germline CDR1 and CDR2 sequences are KGHSH and LQKENI. Trimming removed 8 bases from V and 1 base from J; junction bases left unmatched: 4. The CDR3, as DNA: TGTGCCAGCCGGACTAGCGGGAGAGGGAACACCGGGGAGCTGTTTTTT. This codes for CASRTSGRGNTGELFF.

This clonotype was seen many times. CDR3: CASSSGSGANVLTF. CDR3 sequence (DNA): TGTGCCAGCAGCTCAGGCTCTGGGGCCAACGTCCTGACTTTC. This chain uses TRBV6-2 or TRBV6-3 with TRBJ2-6, with unresolved D. Trimming left V 6 bases short and J 0 bases short, with 6 bases between. CDR3 length equals 14 residues. The germline CDR1 and CDR2 sequences are MNHEY and SVGEGT.

This clonotype was recorded many times. This chain links TRBV6-5 with TRBJ2-1; D is perhaps TRBD1 (5 bases). Germline V lookup: CDR1 MNHEY, CDR2 SVGAGI. The germline V and J ends were trimmed by 6 bases and 4 bases, with 19 bases remaining between them. This CDR3 spans 16 amino acids. The CDR3 region has the DNA TGTGCCAGCAGCAAAGTCTCAGGGATAGGATACAATGAGCAGTTCTTC. It codes for CASSKVSGIGYNEQFF.

The chain recombines TRBV4-1 with TRBJ2-3, with D hard to call. CDR3 length equals 14 residues. CDR1 MGHRA and CDR2 YSYEKL come from the germline V gene. With 2 bases removed from V and 10 bases from J, the gap between germline ends came to 16 bases. The CDR3 is CASSQYPSANSQYF. CDR3 nucleotide sequence: TGCGCCAGCAGCCAATACCCTAGTGCGAATTCGCAGTATTTT.

In its sample, this clonotype was seen a few times. The chain couples TRBV14 to TRBJ1-6; TRBD1 matches at 7 bases. The CDR3 sequence is 15 residues long. Germline V gives CDR1 SGHDN, CDR2 FVKESK. With V trimmed by 2 bases and J by 6 bases, 4 bases remained unmatched. This chain's CDR3 is CASSQRGQGNSPLHF. The CDR3 DNA reads as TGTGCCAGCAGCCAAAGGGGGCAAGGTAATTCACCCCTCCACTTT.

This clonotype was detected only a few times. The rearrangement links TRBV3-1 to TRBJ2-1; 9 nucleotides match TRBD2. V dropped 2 bases and J dropped 6; count of bases not matched to a gene: 14. Germline values: CDR1 LGHDT, CDR2 YNNKEL (reference sequence). This CDR3 spans 18 amino acids. The CDR3 region has the DNA TGTGCCAGCAGCCAACACCTGATAGCGGGAGACCCTCGCAATGAGCAGTTCTTC. Encoded protein: CASSQHLIAGDPRNEQFF.

This chain connects TRBV11-2 to TRBJ1-5, with 10 nucleotides matching TRBD1. Germline trimming cut 5 bases from V and 4 bases from J; bases unmatched to any gene: 8. CDR1 is SGHAT and CDR2 is FQNNGV in the germline V gene. This CDR3 contains 16 residues. The chain's CDR3 is CASSPTTGGGNQPQHF. The DNA for the CDR3 is TGTGCCAGCAGCCCCACGACAGGGGGCGGAAATCAGCCCCAGCATTTT.

The rearrangement links TRBV7-8 to TRBJ2-2; 9 bases are shared with TRBD1. This CDR3 region has 16 residues. Germline lookup yields CDR1 SGHVS and CDR2 FQNEAQ. The J segment lost 4 bases and the V segment lost 5 bases, leaving 8 bases of the junction unmatched. The CDR3 DNA reads as TGTGCCAGCAGCGAAACCGGGACAGGGACCACCGGGGAGCTGTTTTTT. Translating it yields CASSETGTGTTGELFF.

A few counts support this clonotype. The genes are TRBV2 and TRBJ1-6; D is unclear. This CDR3 spans 15 amino acids. Trimming removed 1 base at V and 7 bases at J, with 11 bases between. The germline gives CDR1 SNHLY, CDR2 FYNNEI. CDR3 DNA sequence: TGTGCCAGCAGTGAAGTCCGGACGGCCAATTCACCCCTCCACTTT. This encodes CASSEVRTANSPLHF.

This clonotype was seen many times. The rearrangement joins TRBV5-1 to TRBJ2-5; 9 bases map to TRBD1. The junction had 6 bases not matched to a gene; V was cut back by 4 bases and J by 5 bases. Germline CDR1 and CDR2: SGHRS and YFSETQ. The CDR3 runs 14 residues. The CDR3 region has the DNA TGCGCCAGCAGCAACAGGGGGCGCTGGGAGACCCAGTACTTC. It codes for CASSNRGRWETQYF. Full variable domain (missing parts from reference TRBV5-1 and TRBJ2-5): KAGVTQTPRYLIKTRGQQVTLSCSPISGHRSVSWYQQTPGQGLQFLFEYFSETQRNKGNFPGRFSGRQFSNSRSEMNVSTLELGDSALYLCASSNRGRWETQYFGPGTRLLVL.

The chain has TRBV28 and TRBJ1-5; no reliable D call. Trimming took 3 bases from V and 1 from J, leaving 7 bases between them. Germline CDR1 MDHEN, CDR2 SYDVKM. The CDR3 has 14 residues. Here the CDR3 DNA reads TGTGCCAGCAGTTTGGCATTGAGCAATCAGCCCCAGCATTTT. This codes for CASSLALSNQPQHF.

In this sample, this clonotype turned up many times. The V and J genes are TRBV7-9 and TRBJ2-3; TRBD2 matches 10 bases. The CDR3 sequence is 15 residues long. The junction had 7 bases not matched to a gene; V was cut back by 5 bases and J by 5 bases. In germline, CDR1 is SEHNR, CDR2 FQNEAQ (reference sequence). The CDR3 reads CASSRLAGGVDTQYF. The CDR3 DNA reads TGTGCCAGCAGCCGATTAGCGGGAGGTGTAGATACGCAGTATTTT.

This clonotype was detected ten times or more. The genes are TRBV10-1 and TRBJ2-5, with D uncertain. The CDR3 has 13 residues. V dropped 4 bases and J dropped 3 bases, with 9 bases sitting between them. The germline V gene has CDR1 WNHNN and CDR2 SYGVQD (reference sequence). CDR3 residues: CASSGRVEETQYF. CDR3 DNA sequence: TGCGCCAGCAGTGGACGGGTAGAAGAGACCCAGTACTTC.

This clonotype has more than one count but fewer than ten. The chain carries TRBV7-9 and TRBJ1-4, with D maybe TRBD1 (5 bases). The CDR3 spans 14 residues. The V gene lost 4 bases and the J gene lost 7 bases, with 13 bases spanning the gap. Germline V gives CDR1 SEHNR, CDR2 FQNEAQ (reference sequence). The CDR3 sequence: CASSSSGRIEKLFF. The CDR3, as DNA: TGTGCCAGCAGCTCGTCGGGACGGATTGAAAAACTGTTTTTT. Drawing the rest from reference TRBV7-9 and TRBJ1-4, the complete variable domain is DTGVSQNPRHKITKRGQNVTFRCDPISEHNRLYWYRQTLGQGPEFLTYFQNEAQLEKSRLLSDRFSAERPKGSFSTLEIQRTEQGDSAMYLCASSSSGRIEKLFFGSGTQLSVL.

This clonotype was detected many times. The genes are TRBV11-2 and TRBJ2-3; the D gene is possibly TRBD1 (5 bases). Germline loops: CDR1 SGHAT, CDR2 FQNNGV. Deletions cut 5 bases from V and 2 bases from J, with 8 bases between. The CDR3 sequence is 13 residues long. In DNA, the CDR3 is TGTGCCAGCAGCCTGGACATCACAGATACGCAGTATTTT. It yields the protein CASSLDITDTQYF. Full variable domain (remainder filled in from reference TRBV11-2 and TRBJ2-3): EAGVAQSPRYKIIEKRQSVAFWCNPISGHATLYWYQQILGQGPKLLIQFQNNGVVDDSQLPKDRFSAERLKGVDSTLKIQPAKLEDSAVYLCASSLDITDTQYFGPGTRLTVL.

This clonotype was observed many times. The V call is TRBV19, the J call TRBJ1-6; 10 nucleotides align to TRBD1. With V trimmed by 11 bases and J by 10 bases, 8 bases remained unmatched. Germline V gene sequence: CDR1 LNHDA, CDR2 SQIVND (reference sequence). The CDR3 totals 13 residues. The CDR3 bases are TGTGCCGTCTCCGGGACAGGGGACTCACCCCTCCACTTT. It specifies CAVSGTGDSPLHF.

This clonotype was seen more than once but under ten times. This sequence joins TRBV7-8 and TRBJ2-6; D is ambiguous. The CDR3 consists of 15 residues. Germline V gene lookup returns CDR1 SGHVS and CDR2 FQNEAQ. V lost 5 bases and J 2 bases, leaving 10 bases between the germline ends. CDR3 in amino acids: CASSVGSPGANVLTF. The DNA for the CDR3 is TGTGCCAGCAGCGTCGGTTCTCCTGGGGCCAACGTCCTGACTTTC.

The V gene is TRBV20-1, the J gene TRBJ2-3, with TRBD2 matching 10 bases. Unmatched junction bases numbered 8, after V lost 0 bases and J lost 11 bases. CDR1 and CDR2 from the germline V gene are DFQATT and SNEGSKA (reference sequence). This CDR3 spans 14 amino acids. CDR3 protein: CSARDPYPSGGQYF. The CDR3 coding sequence is TGCAGTGCTAGAGATCCCTATCCTAGCGGGGGGCAGTATTTT.

The sample holds many counts of this clonotype. The gene calls are TRBV4-3 and TRBJ2-7, with 7 bases lining up with TRBD1. This CDR3 is 15 amino acids long. The germline V gene has CDR1 LGHNA and CDR2 YSLEER. With V trimmed by 0 bases and J by 5 bases, 7 bases remained unmatched. CDR3 nucleotides: TGCGCCAGCAGCCAAGAGGTACACAGGGGAAACGAGCAGTACTTC. It specifies CASSQEVHRGNEQYF.

This clonotype was picked up a small number of times. The rearrangement joins TRBV9 to TRBJ2-5; the D gene is possibly TRBD1 (7 bases). Germline V gene data show CDR1 as SGDLS and CDR2 as YYNGEE. The CDR3 spans 15 residues. V dropped 1 base and J dropped 5 bases, with 15 bases sitting between them. The CDR3 nucleotides read TGTGCCAGCAGCGTAAGACAGGGAGGAAGGGAGACCCAGTACTTC. Translation: CASSVRQGGRETQYF.

This chain uses TRBV29-1 with TRBJ2-1; D remains ambiguous. V lost 0 bases and J 8 bases, leaving 2 bases between the germline ends. CDR1 and CDR2 from the germline V gene are SQVTM and ANQGSEA. This CDR3 contains 10 residues. Here the CDR3 DNA reads TGCAGCGTTGAAGAGTATGAGCAGTTCTTC. It yields the protein CSVEEYEQFF.